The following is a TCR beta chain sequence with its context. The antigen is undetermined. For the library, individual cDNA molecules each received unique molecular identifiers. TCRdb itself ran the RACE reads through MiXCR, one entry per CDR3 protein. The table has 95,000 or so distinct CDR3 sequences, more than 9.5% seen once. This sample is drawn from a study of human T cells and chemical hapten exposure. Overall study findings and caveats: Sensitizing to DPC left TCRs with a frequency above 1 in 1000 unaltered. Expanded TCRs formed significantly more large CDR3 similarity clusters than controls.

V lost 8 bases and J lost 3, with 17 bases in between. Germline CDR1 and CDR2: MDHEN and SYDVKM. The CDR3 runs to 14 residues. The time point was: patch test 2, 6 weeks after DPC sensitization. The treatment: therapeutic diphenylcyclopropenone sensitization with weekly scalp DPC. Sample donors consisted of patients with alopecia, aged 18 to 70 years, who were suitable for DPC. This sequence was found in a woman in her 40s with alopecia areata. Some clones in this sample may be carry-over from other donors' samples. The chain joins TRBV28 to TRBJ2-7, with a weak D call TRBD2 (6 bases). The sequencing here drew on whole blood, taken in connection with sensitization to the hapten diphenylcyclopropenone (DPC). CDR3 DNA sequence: TGTGCCAGCTGGAGTGCTAGCGCGGTCTACGAGCAGTACTTC. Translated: CASWSASAVYEQYF.